This TCR beta chain was sequenced in a study of tissue T cells after allogeneic stem cell transplantation. The germline V gene encodes CDR1 NSHNY and CDR2 SYGAGN. The CDR3 totals 13 residues. V lost 5 bases, J lost 0 bases, and 0 bases stayed unmatched. Note on this clone: No antigen is known for it. Each gene name is a mouse one. The read terminates 1 residue before the CDR3 end, so the remaining end is supplied by the germline J gene.

Survey-depth TCRbeta CDR3 sequencing reported V/J genes and productive frequencies. TCRdb keeps only in-frame clones here, not all; method: immunoSEQ multiplex PCR. The sample holds roughly 51,000 clones, about 73% seen once. Points from the study as a whole: The patient cohort was small and clinically heterogeneous, with limited sampling depth. Anatomically similar tissues had similar TCR repertoires within each patient. Across patients, clones rarely overlapped, yet motif clusters were shared tissue-specifically.

Sequencing was performed on sorted cells pooled from one or two spleens. This chain links TRBV13-1 with TRBJ1-2, with TRBD1 matching 8 bases. This TCR derives from a pool of C57BL/6 mice in good health. The CDR3 protein is CASRQGANSDYTF. CDR3 DNA (partial): TGTGCCAGCAGACAGGGGGCAAACTCCGACTACACC.